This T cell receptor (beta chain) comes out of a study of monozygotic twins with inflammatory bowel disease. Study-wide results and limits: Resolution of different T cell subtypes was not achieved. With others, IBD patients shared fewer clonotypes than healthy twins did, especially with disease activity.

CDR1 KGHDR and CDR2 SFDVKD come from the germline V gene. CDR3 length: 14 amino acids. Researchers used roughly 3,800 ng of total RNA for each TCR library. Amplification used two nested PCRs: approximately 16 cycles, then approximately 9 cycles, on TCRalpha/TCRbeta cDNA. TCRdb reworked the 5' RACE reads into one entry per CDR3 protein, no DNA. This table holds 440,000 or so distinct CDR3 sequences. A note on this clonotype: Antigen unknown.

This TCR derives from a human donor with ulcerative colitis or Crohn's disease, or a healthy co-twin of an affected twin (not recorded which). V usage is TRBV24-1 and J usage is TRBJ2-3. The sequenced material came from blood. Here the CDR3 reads CATRARWPTDTQYF.